This T cell receptor beta chain was documented in a study of blood T cell repertoires in COVID-19 (dated by TCRdb to 2020 to 2022). Regarding the complete study: The collaborator samples originated in the United States, Italy and Spain and spanned the acute and convalescent phases of COVID-19. The prospective study material was composed of cDNA or gDNA derived from T cells, B-cell-depleted T cells, or PBMCs. The dataset comprised deeply sampled blood TCRbeta repertoires from subjects exposed to, actively infected with, or recovered from COVID-19. The repertoires were released in a freely available public database intended as a resource for research on the immune response to SARS-CoV-2. The samples were drawn from the first 160 participants of the ongoing ImmuneRACE study and from some 1,300 subjects provided by 6 global collaborators. Nearly every sample came with metadata listing a de-identified subject ID, COVID-19 status, age in years and sex. HLA class I and class II types, where available, came from metadata supplied by the sample provider rather than from assay-based typing.

There are 12 amino acids in the CDR3, from cysteine to phenylalanine inclusive. Only the CDR3 region is kept as DNA, spanning 36 bases read in frame from base 1. The germline V gene encodes CDR1 MNHNS and CDR2 SASEGT. The full study reports these points: The quantity of clinical and demographic metadata differed by source and by participant and was supplied without curation.

TCRbeta CDR3 regions were amplified from genomic DNA by means of the immunoSEQ Assay, a bias-controlled multiplex PCR. As for the authors' bioinformatics: Within the assay, amplification of reference gene primers was used to estimate how many nucleated cells each sample contained. Sequence reads were collapsed and filtered to measure the absolute abundance of every unique TCRbeta CDR3 rearrangement. For each sample, productive Simpson clonality was calculated by taking the square root of Simpson's diversity index across productive rearrangements. This is the immuneACCESS table as TCRdb keeps it, with only in-frame sequences that have V and J called. A part of the clones is gone; compared with another copy, unresolved V genes explain less than half, and the rest is unexplained. V and J calls and clone size come straight from that table; D and trimming were deduced from the DNA. Here the sample has 90,000 or so clones; roughly 89% occur a single time. The ten biggest clones cover 3% to 4% of the sample.

The collaborating institutions used their own protocols to collect whole blood in K2EDTA tubes. For TCRbeta analysis, collaborator samples were shipped as frozen whole blood, as isolated PBMCs, or as DNA extracted from either sample type. This clone was counted between two and nine times. Its antigen is currently not known. The junction and the germline gene differ at one end; a read error may be behind it. The rearranged chain carries TRBV6-1 and TRBJ2-7, with a weak D call of TRBD2 (6 bases match). The sample was peripheral blood. The sequence came from a woman between 65 and 79 years old with acute or convalescent COVID-19. For the CDR3, the sequence is CASSELRGGLSF. The nucleotide sequence is TGTGCCAGCAGTGAACTCCGAGGAGGGTTAAGCTTC.